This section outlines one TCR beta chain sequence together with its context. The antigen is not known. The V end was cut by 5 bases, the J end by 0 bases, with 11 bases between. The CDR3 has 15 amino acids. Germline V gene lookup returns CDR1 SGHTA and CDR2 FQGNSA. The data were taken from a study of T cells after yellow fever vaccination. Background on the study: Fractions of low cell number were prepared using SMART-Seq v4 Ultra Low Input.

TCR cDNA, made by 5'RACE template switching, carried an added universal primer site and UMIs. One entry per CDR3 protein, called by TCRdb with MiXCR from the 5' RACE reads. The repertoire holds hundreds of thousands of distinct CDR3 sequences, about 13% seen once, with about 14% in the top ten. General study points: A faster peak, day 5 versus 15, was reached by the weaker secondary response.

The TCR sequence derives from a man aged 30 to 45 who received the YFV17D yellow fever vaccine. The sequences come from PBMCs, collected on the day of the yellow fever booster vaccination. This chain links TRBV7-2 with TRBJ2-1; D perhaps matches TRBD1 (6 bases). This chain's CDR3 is CASSIRDTSYNEQFF. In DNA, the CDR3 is TGTGCCAGCAGCATCCGGGACACCTCCTACAATGAGCAGTTCTTC.